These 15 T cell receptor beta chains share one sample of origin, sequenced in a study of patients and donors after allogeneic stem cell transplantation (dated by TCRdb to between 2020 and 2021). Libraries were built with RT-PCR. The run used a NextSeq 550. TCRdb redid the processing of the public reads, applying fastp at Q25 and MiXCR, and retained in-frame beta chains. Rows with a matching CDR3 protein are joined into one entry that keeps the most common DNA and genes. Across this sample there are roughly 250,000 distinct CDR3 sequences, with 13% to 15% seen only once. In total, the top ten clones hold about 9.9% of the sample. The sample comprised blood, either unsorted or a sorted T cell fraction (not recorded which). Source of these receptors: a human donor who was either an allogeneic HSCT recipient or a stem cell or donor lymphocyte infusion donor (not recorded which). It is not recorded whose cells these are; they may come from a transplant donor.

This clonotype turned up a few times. Here the CDR3 reads CASSLAGLNEQFF. CDR3 coding DNA: TGTGCCAGCAGCTTAGCGGGGCTCAATGAGCAGTTCTTC. The chain uses TRBV7-3 and TRBJ2-1, with D possibly TRBD2 on 6 matching bases. V was pared by 2 bases and J by 6 bases, with 8 bases between. Germline values: CDR1 SGHTA, CDR2 FQGTGA. The CDR3 runs to 13 residues.

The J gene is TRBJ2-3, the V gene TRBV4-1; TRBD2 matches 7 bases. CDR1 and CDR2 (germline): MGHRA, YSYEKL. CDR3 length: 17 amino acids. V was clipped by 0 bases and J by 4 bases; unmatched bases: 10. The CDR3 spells CASSQDMGEGPADTQYF. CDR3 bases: TGCGCCAGCAGCCAAGATATGGGGGAGGGCCCAGCAGATACGCAGTATTTT.

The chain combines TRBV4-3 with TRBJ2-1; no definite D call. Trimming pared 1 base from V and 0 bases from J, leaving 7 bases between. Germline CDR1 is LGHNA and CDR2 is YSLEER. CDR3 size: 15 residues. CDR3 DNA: TGCGCCAGCAGCCAAGTTGGTAGCTCCTACAATGAGCAGTTCTTC. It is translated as CASSQVGSSYNEQFF.

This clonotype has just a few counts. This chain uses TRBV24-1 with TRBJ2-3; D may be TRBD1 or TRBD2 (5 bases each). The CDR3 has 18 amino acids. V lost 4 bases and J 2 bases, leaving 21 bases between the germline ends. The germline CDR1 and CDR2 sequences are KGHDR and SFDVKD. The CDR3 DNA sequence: TGTGCCACCAGTGACCCCACCCCCGAGGGGAGAATCACAGATACGCAGTATTTT. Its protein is CATSDPTPEGRITDTQYF.

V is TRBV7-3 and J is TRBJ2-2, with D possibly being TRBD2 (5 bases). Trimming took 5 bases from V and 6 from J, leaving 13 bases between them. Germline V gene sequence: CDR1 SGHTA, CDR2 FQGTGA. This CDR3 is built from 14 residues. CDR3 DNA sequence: TGTGCCAGCAGCGCCCAACTAGGGTCCGGGGAGCTGTTTTTT. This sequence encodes CASSAQLGSGELFF.

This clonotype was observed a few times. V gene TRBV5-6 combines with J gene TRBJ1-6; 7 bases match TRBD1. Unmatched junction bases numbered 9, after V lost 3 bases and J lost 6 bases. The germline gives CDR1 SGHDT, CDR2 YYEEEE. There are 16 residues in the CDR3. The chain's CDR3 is CASSWSTGDGNSPLHF. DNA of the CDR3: TGTGCCAGCAGCTGGTCCACAGGGGACGGTAATTCACCCCTCCACTTT.

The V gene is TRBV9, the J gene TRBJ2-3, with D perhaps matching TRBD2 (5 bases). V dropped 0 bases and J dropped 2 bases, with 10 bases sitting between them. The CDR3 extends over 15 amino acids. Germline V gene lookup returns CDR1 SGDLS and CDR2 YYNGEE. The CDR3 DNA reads TGTGCCAGCAGCGTAGACGGGGTCTTCACAGATACGCAGTATTTT. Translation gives CASSVDGVFTDTQYF.

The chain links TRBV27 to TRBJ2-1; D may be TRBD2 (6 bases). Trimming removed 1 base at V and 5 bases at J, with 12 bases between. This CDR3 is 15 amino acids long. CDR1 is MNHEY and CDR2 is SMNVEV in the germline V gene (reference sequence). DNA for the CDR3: TGTGCCAGCAGTTTATTTAGCGGTGCAGACAATGAGCAGTTCTTC. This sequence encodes CASSLFSGADNEQFF.

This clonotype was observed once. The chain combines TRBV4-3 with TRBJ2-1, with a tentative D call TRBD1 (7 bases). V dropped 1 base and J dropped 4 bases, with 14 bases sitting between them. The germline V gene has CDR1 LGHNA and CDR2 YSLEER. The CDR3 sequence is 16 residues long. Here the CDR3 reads CASSQVGRGDYNEQFF. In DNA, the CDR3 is TGCGCCAGCAGCCAAGTTGGCAGGGGGGATTACAATGAGCAGTTCTTC.

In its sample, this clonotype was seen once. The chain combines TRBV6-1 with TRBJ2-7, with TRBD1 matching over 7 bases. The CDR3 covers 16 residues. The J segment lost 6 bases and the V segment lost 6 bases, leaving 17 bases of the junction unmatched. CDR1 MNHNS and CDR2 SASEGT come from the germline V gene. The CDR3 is CASRPVAGTERSEQYF. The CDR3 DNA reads TGTGCCAGCAGACCCGTCGCCGGGACAGAGAGGTCCGAGCAGTACTTC.

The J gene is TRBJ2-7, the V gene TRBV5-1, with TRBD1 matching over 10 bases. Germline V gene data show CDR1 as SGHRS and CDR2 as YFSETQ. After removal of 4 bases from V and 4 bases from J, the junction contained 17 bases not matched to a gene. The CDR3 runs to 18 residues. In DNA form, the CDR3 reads TGCGCCAGCAGCCCTACCCTGGACAGGGGGGTGAATGTGTACGAGCAGTACTTC. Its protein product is CASSPTLDRGVNVYEQYF.

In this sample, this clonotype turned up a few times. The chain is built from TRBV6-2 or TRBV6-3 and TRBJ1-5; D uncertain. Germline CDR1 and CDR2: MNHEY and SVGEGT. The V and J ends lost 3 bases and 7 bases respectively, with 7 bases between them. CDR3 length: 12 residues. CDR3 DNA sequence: TGTGCCAGCAGTTATGGCCCCCAGCCCCAGCATTTT. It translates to CASSYGPQPQHF.

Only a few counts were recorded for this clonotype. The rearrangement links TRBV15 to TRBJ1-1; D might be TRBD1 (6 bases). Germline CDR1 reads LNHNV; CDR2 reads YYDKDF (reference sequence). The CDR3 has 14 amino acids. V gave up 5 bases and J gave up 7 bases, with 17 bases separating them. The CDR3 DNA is TGTGCCACCAGCGATTACACAGGGATGGTTGAAGCTTTCTTT. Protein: CATSDYTGMVEAFF.

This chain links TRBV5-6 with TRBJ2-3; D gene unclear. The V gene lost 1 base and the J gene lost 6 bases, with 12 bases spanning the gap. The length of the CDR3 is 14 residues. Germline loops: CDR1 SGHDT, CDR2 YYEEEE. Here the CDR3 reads CASSLPSAPDTQYF. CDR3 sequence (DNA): TGTGCCAGCAGCTTGCCCTCCGCCCCCGATACGCAGTATTTT.

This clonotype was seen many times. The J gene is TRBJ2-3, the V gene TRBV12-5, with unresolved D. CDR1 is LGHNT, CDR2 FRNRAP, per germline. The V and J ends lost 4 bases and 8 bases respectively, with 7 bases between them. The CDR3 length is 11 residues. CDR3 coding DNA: TGTGCTAGTGGTTCCCATCGTACGCAGTATTTT. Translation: CASGSHRTQYF. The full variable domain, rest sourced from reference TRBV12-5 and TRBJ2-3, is DARVTQTPRHKVTEMGQEVTMRCQPILGHNTVFWYRQTMMQGLELLAYFRNRAPLDDSGMPKDRFSAEMPDATLATLKIQPSEPRDSAVYFCASGSHRTQYFGPGTRLTVL.